This entry concerns a single T cell receptor (beta chain). The target antigen is unknown. These data are taken from a study of blood T cells in healthy people across ages. Trimming shortened V by 1 base and J by 2 bases, and 12 bases separated the two germline ends. From germline, CDR1 is SEHNR and CDR2 FQNEAQ (reference sequence). The CDR3 contains 16 residues. Overall study findings and caveats: As age increased, TCR beta diversity per million T cells fell in a roughly linear fashion. Unsorted PBMC material precluded a definitive naive versus antigen-experienced comparison. Naive T cell percentage strongly correlated with TCR beta diversity.

A second PCR, run for about 7 to 11 cycles, used a sample-barcoded 5' primer plus a J-beta primer mix. TCRdb processed the 5' RACE reads anew with MiXCR; each CDR3 protein has one entry. Of some 760,000 distinct CDR3 sequences listed, about 25% are singletons. This same sample was also part of a study on T cells of mothers and their children. As that study records: Donors comprised three healthy Caucasian mothers plus their six children.

Input material: blood. The receptor was isolated from a boy under 18 in good health. The gene calls are TRBV7-9 and TRBJ2-4; no firm D call. The CDR3 DNA reads TGTGCCAGCAGCTTAGTCTCCCTAGACTCCAAAAACATTCAGTACTTC. It yields the protein CASSLVSLDSKNIQYF.